The 22 T cell receptor beta chains below all came from one sample that was sequenced in a study of blood T cell repertoires in COVID-19. The assay was immunoSEQ multiplex PCR, and TCRdb's table has in-frame clones only and misses some. The repertoire has some 250,000 clones, under 85% of them found once; the top ten carry 1.9%. The sample comprised peripheral blood. The receptors come from a man aged 30 to 39 who had recovered from COVID-19.

The table lists this clone with a count of one. The rearrangement joins TRBV7-2 to TRBJ2-5, with a tentative D call TRBD1 (5 bases). The CDR3 is 15 residues long. Germline V gene lookup returns CDR1 SGHTA and CDR2 FQGNSA. Trimming cost V 1 base and J 3 bases, with 12 bases left between them. The CDR3 loop reads CASSLVTGREETQYF. As DNA, the CDR3 is TGTGCCAGCAGCTTAGTTACCGGCAGGGAAGAGACCCAGTACTTC. Filled out from reference TRBV7-2 and TRBJ2-5, the complete variable domain reads GAGVSQSPSNKVTEKGKDVELRCDPISGHTALYWYRQSLGQGLEFLIYFQGNSAPDKSGLPSDRFSAERTGGSVSTLTIQRTQQEDSAVYLCASSLVTGREETQYFGPGTRLLVL.

There are many counts of this clone. The chain couples TRBV2 to TRBJ1-5; TRBD1 matches at 7 bases. Germline assignment: CDR1 SNHLY and CDR2 FYNNEI. V lost 7 bases, J lost 0 bases, and 3 bases stayed unmatched. CDR3 length: 14 amino acids. CDR3 region: CASKTGTSNQPQHF. The CDR3 nucleotides read TGTGCCAGCAAGACAGGGACTAGCAATCAGCCCCAGCATTTT.

The chain employs TRBV7-3 and TRBJ1-6; weak D call: TRBD1 (6 bases). Trimming removed 5 bases at V and 7 bases at J, with 15 bases between. The CDR3 is 15 amino acids. Per germline, CDR1 SGHTA and CDR2 FQGTGA. The CDR3 nucleotides are TGTGCCAGCAGCAGGGATACAGGGTACAATTCACCCCTCCACTTT. Residues: CASSRDTGYNSPLHF.

The gene calls are TRBV7-2 and TRBJ2-1, with 9 bases aligning to TRBD1. The germline CDR1 and CDR2 sequences are SGHTA and FQGNSA. There are 15 residues in the CDR3. The junction had 12 bases not matched to a gene; V was cut back by 7 bases and J by 8 bases. DNA for the CDR3: TGTGCCAGCACCCAACAGGGGGCCCCCGGCCATGAGCAGTTCTTC. It codes for CASTQQGAPGHEQFF. Combining the CDR3 with reference TRBV7-2 and TRBJ2-1 gives the whole variable domain GAGVSQSPSNKVTEKGKDVELRCDPISGHTALYWYRQSLGQGLEFLIYFQGNSAPDKSGLPSDRFSAERTGGSVSTLTIQRTQQEDSAVYLCASTQQGAPGHEQFFGPGTRLTVL.

This chain connects TRBV6-2 or TRBV6-3 to TRBJ2-1; perhaps TRBD2 as D (6 bases). The CDR3 loop spans 14 amino acids. Trimming shortened V by 6 bases and J by 5 bases, and 14 bases separated the two germline ends. CDR1 and CDR2 from the germline V gene are MNHEY and SVGEGT. In DNA form, the CDR3 reads TGTGCCAGCAGCCTGGGACTTTCCCACAATGAGCAGTTCTTC. It codes for CASSLGLSHNEQFF.

This rearrangement joins TRBV15 to TRBJ1-4, with TRBD1 matching over 7 bases. V lost 1 base to trimming and J lost 0 bases; unmatched junction nucleotides: 5. CDR3 length: 17 amino acids. Looked up from germline, CDR1 is LNHNV and CDR2 is YYDKDF (reference sequence). CDR3 bases: TGTGCCACCAGCAGAGCGCAGGGGGTTGCAACTAATGAAAAACTGTTTTTT. Translating gives CATSRAQGVATNEKLFF.

This clone was seen a single time. The genes are TRBV5-1 and TRBJ1-1; TRBD1 matches at 7 bases. Unmatched junction bases numbered 4, after V lost 7 bases and J lost 1 base. The germline gives CDR1 SGHRS, CDR2 YFSETQ. The CDR3 has 13 amino acids. CDR3 residues: CASYGTANTEAFF. DNA for the CDR3: TGCGCCAGCTACGGGACAGCGAACACTGAAGCTTTCTTT.

Here the CDR3 reads CAITMRTGVEANYGYTF. The CDR3 bases are TGTGCCATCACCATGAGGACAGGGGTGGAAGCTAACTATGGCTACACCTTC. The V call is TRBV10-3, the J call TRBJ1-2, with TRBD1 identical over 9 bases. V lost 7 bases and J lost 0; bases outside the gene matches: 12. The CDR3 covers 17 residues. Germline V gene sequence: CDR1 ENHRY, CDR2 SYGVKD.

The gene calls are TRBV24-1 and TRBJ2-1, with D unclear. V was cut by 1 base and J by 2 bases, with 8 bases left in between. The germline V gene has CDR1 KGHDR and CDR2 SFDVKD. The CDR3 has 15 residues. The CDR3 region is CATSDLPGPYNEQFF. CDR3 in DNA: TGTGCCACCAGTGATTTACCTGGCCCCTACAATGAGCAGTTCTTC.

J is TRBJ2-1 and V is TRBV29-1; D is ambiguous. V was clipped by 3 bases and J by 6 bases, with 9 bases between them. Germline-derived CDR1 and CDR2 are SQVTM and ANQGSEA. The CDR3 consists of 12 residues. CDR3 loop: CSVESRFNEQFF. The CDR3 DNA reads as TGCAGCGTTGAGTCCAGGTTCAATGAGCAGTTCTTC.

The chain joins TRBV5-1 to TRBJ1-1; D is ambiguous. V was cut by 0 bases and J by 7 bases, with 10 bases left in between. The CDR3 contains 13 residues. Per the germline V gene, CDR1 is SGHRS and CDR2 is YFSETQ. The CDR3 reads CASSLDRRLEAFF. CDR3 sequence (DNA): TGCGCCAGCAGCTTGGATCGGCGGCTTGAAGCTTTCTTT.

The V and J genes are TRBV19 and TRBJ1-1, with 11 bases that match TRBD1. V gave up 6 bases and J gave up 6 bases; unmatched junction bases: 9. Germline lookup yields CDR1 LNHDA and CDR2 SQIVND (reference sequence). CDR3 length equals 15 residues. Here the CDR3 DNA reads TGTGCCAGTAGAGAGGGACAGGGGGTTTTTTCTGAAGCTTTCTTT. This encodes CASREGQGVFSEAFF.

The chain couples TRBV28 to TRBJ2-5, with 9 bases aligning to TRBD2. Per germline, CDR1 MDHEN and CDR2 SYDVKM. Trimming took 3 bases from V and 1 from J; bases not matched to a gene: 12. The CDR3 consists of 18 residues. CDR3 residues: CASSFSVGSGGLQETQYF. Here the CDR3 DNA reads TGTGCCAGCAGTTTCTCCGTTGGTAGCGGGGGACTCCAAGAGACCCAGTACTTC.

At least ten counts were recorded for this clone. V is TRBV27 and J is TRBJ1-4; D ambiguous. The germline gives CDR1 MNHEY, CDR2 SMNVEV (reference sequence). The CDR3 contains 14 residues. Trimming took 6 bases from V and 4 from J, leaving 12 bases between them. The CDR3 reads CASRLRVGNEKLFF. In DNA form, the CDR3 reads TGTGCCAGCAGATTGAGGGTGGGTAATGAAAAACTGTTTTTT.

The genes are TRBV29-1 and TRBJ2-3; D may be TRBD1 (6 bases). The V and J ends lost 7 bases and 6 bases respectively, with 14 bases between them. This CDR3 has 12 residues. CDR1 is SQVTM, CDR2 ANQGSEA, per germline. CDR3 residues: CSARYQGDTQYF. As DNA, the CDR3 is TGCAGCGCCCGCTACCAGGGGGATACGCAGTATTTT.

The CDR3 region has the DNA TGTGCCAGCACCATTGGGGGGTCCTACGAGCAGTACTTC. Encoded protein: CASTIGGSYEQYF. This chain joins TRBV5-4 and TRBJ2-7; D is possibly TRBD2 (6 bases). The CDR3 is 13 amino acids. Trimming cost V 6 bases and J 1 base, with 11 bases left between them. Germline lookup yields CDR1 SGHNT and CDR2 YYREEE (reference sequence).

This clone appeared a few times. The CDR3 protein is CASSEEGQLNTEAFF. The CDR3 DNA reads as TGTGCCAGCAGTGAAGAGGGACAGCTGAACACTGAAGCTTTCTTT. The chain couples TRBV2 to TRBJ1-1, with 7 bases identical to TRBD1. This CDR3 spans 15 amino acids. Looked up from germline, CDR1 is SNHLY and CDR2 is FYNNEI. V lost 1 base, J lost 0 bases, and 2 bases stayed unmatched.

V usage is TRBV2 and J usage is TRBJ2-3; tentative D call: TRBD1 (7 bases). The CDR3 totals 14 residues. CDR1 SNHLY and CDR2 FYNNEI come from the germline V gene. With 7 bases removed from V and 0 bases from J, the gap between germline ends came to 11 bases. The CDR3 DNA is TGTGCCAGCATGGAGGGGGCGAGCACAGATACGCAGTATTTT. Its translation is CASMEGASTDTQYF.

The V and J genes are TRBV2 and TRBJ1-5, with TRBD1 as a possible D gene (5 bases). V was trimmed by 9 bases and J by 7 bases, leaving 16 bases between them. Germline V gene sequence: CDR1 SNHLY, CDR2 FYNNEI. The CDR3 extends over 13 amino acids. The chain's CDR3 is CASRAGEGQPQHF. The CDR3 DNA sequence: TGTGCCAGTAGGGCGGGGGAGGGCCAGCCCCAGCATTTT.

V usage is TRBV11-2 and J usage is TRBJ2-2; D might be TRBD2 (5 bases). V lost 8 bases and J lost 3, with 10 bases in between. Germline-derived CDR1 and CDR2 are SGHAT and FQNNGV. This CDR3 contains 13 residues. The CDR3 loop is CASGEGYTGELFF. For the CDR3, the DNA is TGTGCCAGCGGCGAGGGTTACACCGGGGAGCTGTTTTTT.

This rearrangement joins TRBV4-1 to TRBJ1-3, with 8 bases that match TRBD1. The CDR3 sequence is 17 residues long. Looked up from germline, CDR1 is MGHRA and CDR2 is YSYEKL. The V gene end was trimmed by 2 bases and the J gene end by 0 bases; junction bases not matched to a gene: 6. This CDR3 reads CASSQPGQAFSGNTIYF. DNA for the CDR3: TGCGCCAGCAGCCAACCGGGACAGGCGTTCTCTGGAAACACCATATATTTT.

This clone was counted a single time. This rearrangement joins TRBV7-8 to TRBJ2-7, with 7 bases fitting TRBD2. CDR3 length equals 15 residues. The ends lost 2 bases at V and 7 bases at J; junction bases unmatched: 11. From germline, CDR1 is SGHVS and CDR2 FQNEAQ. The CDR3 reads CASSLIGLGVWEQYF. CDR3 in DNA: TGTGCCAGCAGCTTAATTGGACTAGGAGTGTGGGAGCAGTACTTC.